This TCR beta chain appears in the sequencing data of a study of shared clonotypes between healthy human individuals. Study in general: Researchers assigned three CD4 naive, three CD4 memory, two CD8 naive and one CD8 memory plate to each donor.

TCRdb keeps only in-frame clones here, not all; method: immunoSEQ multiplex PCR. The data hold approximately 740,000 clones, with 80% to 95% observed a single time. Concerning this clone itself: Other DNA sequences of this sample code for an identical CDR3.

Cells designated naive CD8 were CD45RO-negative and were positively selected for CCR7, with terminally differentiated effector memory CD45RA+ cells excluded. This sequence was found in a man aged 25 to 45 in good health. The sequencing sample was made of naive CD8+ T cells sorted from blood.

The CDR3 DNA sequence: TGTGCCAGCAGTCGGACAGTTAACTATGGCTACACCTTC. It is translated as CASSRTVNYGYTF. J is TRBJ1-2 and V is TRBV7-9; tentatively, D is TRBD1 (6 bases). Between the trimmed V and J ends, which lost 6 bases and 1 base, there was a span of 9 bases. CDR1 SEHNR and CDR2 FQNEAQ come from the germline V gene (reference sequence). The length of the CDR3 is 13 residues.